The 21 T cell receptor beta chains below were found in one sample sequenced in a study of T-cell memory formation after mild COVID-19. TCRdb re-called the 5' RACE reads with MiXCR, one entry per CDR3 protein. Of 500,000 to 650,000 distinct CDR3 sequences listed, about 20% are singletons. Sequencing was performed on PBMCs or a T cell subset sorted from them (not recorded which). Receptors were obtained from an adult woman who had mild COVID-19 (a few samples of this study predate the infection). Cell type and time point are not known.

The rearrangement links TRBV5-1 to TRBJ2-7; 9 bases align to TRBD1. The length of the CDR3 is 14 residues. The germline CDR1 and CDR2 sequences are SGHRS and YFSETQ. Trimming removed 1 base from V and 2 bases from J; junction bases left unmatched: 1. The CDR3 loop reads CASSLYRGPYEQYF. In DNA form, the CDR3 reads TGCGCCAGCAGCTTGTACAGGGGGCCCTACGAGCAGTACTTC.

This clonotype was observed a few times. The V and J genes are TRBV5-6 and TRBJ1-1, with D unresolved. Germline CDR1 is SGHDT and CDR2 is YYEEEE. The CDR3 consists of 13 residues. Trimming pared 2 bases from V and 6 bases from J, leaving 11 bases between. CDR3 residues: CASSLRRTAEAFF. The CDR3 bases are TGTGCCAGCAGCTTACGACGGACGGCTGAAGCTTTCTTT.

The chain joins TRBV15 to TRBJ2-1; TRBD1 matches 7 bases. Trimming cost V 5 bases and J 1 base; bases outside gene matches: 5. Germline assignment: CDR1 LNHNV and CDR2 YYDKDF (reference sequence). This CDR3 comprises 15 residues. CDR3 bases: TGTGCCACCAGCTTCCGACAGGGATCCTACAATGAGCAGTTCTTC. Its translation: CATSFRQGSYNEQFF.

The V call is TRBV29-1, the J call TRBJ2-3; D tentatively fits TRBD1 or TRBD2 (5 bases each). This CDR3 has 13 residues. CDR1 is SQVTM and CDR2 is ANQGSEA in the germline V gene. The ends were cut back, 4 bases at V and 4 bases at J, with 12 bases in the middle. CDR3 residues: CSVGGKLADTQYF. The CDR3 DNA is TGCAGCGTTGGGGGGAAATTGGCAGATACGCAGTATTTT.

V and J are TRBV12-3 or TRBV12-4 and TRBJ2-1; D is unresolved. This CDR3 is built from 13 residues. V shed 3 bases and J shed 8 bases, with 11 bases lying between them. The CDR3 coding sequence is TGTGCCAGCAGTTTGTCCTGGCGAGATGAGCAGTTCTTC. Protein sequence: CASSLSWRDEQFF.

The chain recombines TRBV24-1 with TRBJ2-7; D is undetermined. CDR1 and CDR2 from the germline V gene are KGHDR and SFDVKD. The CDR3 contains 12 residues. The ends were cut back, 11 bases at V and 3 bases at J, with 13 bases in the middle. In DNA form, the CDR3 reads TGTGCCAAGACATGGTACTACTACGAGCAGTACTTC. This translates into CAKTWYYYEQYF.

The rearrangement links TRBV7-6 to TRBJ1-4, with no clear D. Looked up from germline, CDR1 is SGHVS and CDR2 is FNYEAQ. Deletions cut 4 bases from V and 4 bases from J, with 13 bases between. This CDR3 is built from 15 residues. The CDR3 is CASSSWQRSNEKLFF. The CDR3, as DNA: TGTGCCAGCAGCTCCTGGCAGCGGAGTAATGAAAAACTGTTTTTT.

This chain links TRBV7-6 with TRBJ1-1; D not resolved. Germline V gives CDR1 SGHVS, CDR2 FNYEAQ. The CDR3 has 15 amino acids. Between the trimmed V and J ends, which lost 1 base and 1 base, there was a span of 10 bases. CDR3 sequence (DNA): TGTGCCAGCAGCTTAGAAGGATCAGGGAACACTGAAGCTTTCTTT. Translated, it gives CASSLEGSGNTEAFF. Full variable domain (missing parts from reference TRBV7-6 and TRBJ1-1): GAGVSQSPRYKVTKRGQDVALRCDPISGHVSLYWYRQALGQGPEFLTYFNYEAQQDKSGLPNDRFSAERPEGSISTLTIQRTEQRDSAMYRCASSLEGSGNTEAFFGQGTRLTVV.

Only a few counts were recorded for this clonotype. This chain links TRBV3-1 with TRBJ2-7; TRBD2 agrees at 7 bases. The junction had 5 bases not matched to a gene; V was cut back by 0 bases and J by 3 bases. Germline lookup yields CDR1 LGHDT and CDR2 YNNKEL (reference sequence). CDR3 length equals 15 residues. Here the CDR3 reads CASSQDGRGSYEQYF. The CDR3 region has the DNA TGTGCCAGCAGCCAAGATGGGCGGGGGAGCTACGAGCAGTACTTC.

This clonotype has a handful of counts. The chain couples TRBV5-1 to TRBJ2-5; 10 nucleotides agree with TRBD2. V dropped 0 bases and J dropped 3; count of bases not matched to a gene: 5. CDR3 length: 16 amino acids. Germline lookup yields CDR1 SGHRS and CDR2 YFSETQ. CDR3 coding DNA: TGCGCCAGCAGCTTGGGACTACTAGCGGGGAAAGAGACCCAGTACTTC. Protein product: CASSLGLLAGKETQYF.

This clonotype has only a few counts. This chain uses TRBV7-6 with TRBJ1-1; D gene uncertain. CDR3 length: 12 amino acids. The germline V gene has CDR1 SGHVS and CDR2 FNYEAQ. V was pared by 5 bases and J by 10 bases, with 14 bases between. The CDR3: CASSPGGVGAFF. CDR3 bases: TGTGCCAGCAGCCCCGGTGGGGTGGGAGCTTTCTTT.

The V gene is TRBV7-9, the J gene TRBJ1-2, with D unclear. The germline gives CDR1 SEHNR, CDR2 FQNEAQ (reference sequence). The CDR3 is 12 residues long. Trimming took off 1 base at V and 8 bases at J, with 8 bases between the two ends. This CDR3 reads CASSLESGGYTF. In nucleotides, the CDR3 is TGTGCCAGCAGCTTAGAAAGTGGGGGCTACACCTTC.

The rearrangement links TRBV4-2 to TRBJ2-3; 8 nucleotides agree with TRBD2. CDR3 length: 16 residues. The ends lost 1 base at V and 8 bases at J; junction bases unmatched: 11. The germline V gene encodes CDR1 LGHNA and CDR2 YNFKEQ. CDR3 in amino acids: CASSQGSVAGQGTQYF. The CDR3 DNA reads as TGTGCCAGCAGCCAAGGGAGTGTAGCGGGGCAGGGTACGCAGTATTTT.

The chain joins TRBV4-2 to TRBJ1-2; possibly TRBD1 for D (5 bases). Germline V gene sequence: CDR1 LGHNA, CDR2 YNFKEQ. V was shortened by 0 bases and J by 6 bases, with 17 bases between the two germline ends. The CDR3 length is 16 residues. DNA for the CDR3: TGTGCCAGCAGCCAAGAAGCGACAGCCCCTGTTCATGGCTACACCTTC. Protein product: CASSQEATAPVHGYTF.

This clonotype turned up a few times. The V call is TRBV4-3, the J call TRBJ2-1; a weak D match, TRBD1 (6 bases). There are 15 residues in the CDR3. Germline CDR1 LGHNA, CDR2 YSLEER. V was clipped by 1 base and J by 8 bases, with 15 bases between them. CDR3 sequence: CASSQAGRDNDEQFF. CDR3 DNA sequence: TGCGCCAGCAGCCAAGCGGGCAGGGACAATGATGAGCAGTTCTTC.

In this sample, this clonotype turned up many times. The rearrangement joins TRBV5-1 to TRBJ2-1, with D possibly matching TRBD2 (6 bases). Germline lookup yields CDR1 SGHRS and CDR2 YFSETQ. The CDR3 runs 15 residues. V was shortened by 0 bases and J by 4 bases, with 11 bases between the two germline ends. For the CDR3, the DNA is TGCGCCAGCAGCTTGGTGCAGGGAGGTTACAATGAGCAGTTCTTC. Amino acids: CASSLVQGGYNEQFF.

The CDR3 nucleotides read TGTGCCAGCAGCTTAGTGGGGTTCGCTGGGAATGAGCAGTTCTTC. This translates into CASSLVGFAGNEQFF. The chain carries TRBV7-9 and TRBJ2-1; D is unclear. The germline V gene encodes CDR1 SEHNR and CDR2 FQNEAQ (reference sequence). This CDR3 contains 15 residues. Trimming pared 1 base from V and 7 bases from J, leaving 14 bases between.

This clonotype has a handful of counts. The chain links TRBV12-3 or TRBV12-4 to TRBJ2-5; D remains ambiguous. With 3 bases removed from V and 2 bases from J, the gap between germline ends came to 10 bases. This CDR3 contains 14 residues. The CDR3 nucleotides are TGTGCCAGCAGTTTCGCAGACGGACAAGAGACCCAGTACTTC. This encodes CASSFADGQETQYF.

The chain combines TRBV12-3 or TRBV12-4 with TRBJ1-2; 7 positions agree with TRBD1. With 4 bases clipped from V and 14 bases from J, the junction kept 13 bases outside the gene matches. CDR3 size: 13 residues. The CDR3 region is CASSSLNRGQRTF. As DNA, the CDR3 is TGTGCCAGCAGTTCGTTAAACAGGGGACAACGGACCTTC.

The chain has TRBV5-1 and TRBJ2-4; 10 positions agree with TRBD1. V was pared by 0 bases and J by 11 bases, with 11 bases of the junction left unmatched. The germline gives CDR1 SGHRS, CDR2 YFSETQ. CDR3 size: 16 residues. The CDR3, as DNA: TGCGCCAGCAGCTTGGCCGCCGGGACAGGGGAAGGTTTTCAGTACTTC. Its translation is CASSLAAGTGEGFQYF.

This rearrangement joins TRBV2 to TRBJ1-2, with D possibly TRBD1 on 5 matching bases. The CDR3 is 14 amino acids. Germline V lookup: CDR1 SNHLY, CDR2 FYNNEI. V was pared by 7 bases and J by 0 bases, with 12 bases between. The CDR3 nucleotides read TGTGCCAGCACCCTTGGGGGGTCTAACTATGGCTACACCTTC. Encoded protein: CASTLGGSNYGYTF.